This is a list of T cell receptor beta chains from one sample in a study of blood T cell repertoires in COVID-19. Clones were read by immunoSEQ multiplex PCR, and TCRdb kept only the in-frame ones, dropping some. This sample has fewer than 250,000 clones, with around 84% found just once. Material: peripheral blood. The receptor source for this set is a man aged 25-45 years with active or convalescent COVID-19. CDR3s include the opening cysteine and the closing phenylalanine or tryptophan. D genes are given only for firm matches. Clone size is not always given. Where it is, it says once, few, many or a class for expanded clones.

V gene: TRBV18
clone size: -
D gene: -
J gene: TRBJ1-4
CDR3 DNA: TGTGCCAGCTCACCCCGATTATCGGGGTTTGGTGAAAAACTGTTTTTT
CDR3 protein: CASSPRLSGFGEKLFF

V gene: TRBV19
clone size: -
D gene: TRBD2
J gene: TRBJ2-5
CDR3 DNA: TGTGCCAGTAGTACGACTAGCGGGGGGGCCGAGACCCAGTACTTC
CDR3 protein: CASSTTSGGAETQYF

V gene: TRBV18
clone size: -
D gene: -
J gene: TRBJ1-3
CDR3 DNA: TGTGCCAGCTCACCAGGTATAGACAGCTTCTCTGGAAACACCATATATTTT
CDR3 protein: CASSPGIDSFSGNTIYF

V gene: TRBV5-1
clone size: -
D gene: TRBD1
J gene: TRBJ2-2
CDR3 DNA: TGCGCCAGCAGCCGACCCACAGGGGCCCTGGGCGGAGGGGAGCTGTTTTTT
CDR3 protein: CASSRPTGALGGGELFF

V gene: TRBV5-5
clone size: -
D gene: TRBD2
J gene: TRBJ2-1
CDR3 DNA: TGTGCCAGCAGGATAATAGCGGGAGACTACAATGAGCAGTTCTTC
CDR3 protein: CASRIIAGDYNEQFF

V gene: TRBV11-2
clone size: -
D gene: TRBD1
J gene: TRBJ2-7
CDR3 DNA: TGTGCCAGCAGCTTAGTCCGGGACAGGGGTGAGCAGTACTTC
CDR3 protein: CASSLVRDRGEQYF

V gene: TRBV28
clone size: -
D gene: TRBD2
J gene: TRBJ2-1
CDR3 DNA: TGTGCCAGCAGTTATTATGACAGACTAGCGGTCATCTATGAGCAGTTCTTC
CDR3 protein: CASSYYDRLAVIYEQFF

V gene: TRBV6-5
clone size: -
D gene: -
J gene: TRBJ1-5
CDR3 DNA: TGTGCCAGCAGTTACTCGACGTCCGGGCAGCCCCAGCATTTT
CDR3 protein: CASSYSTSGQPQHF

V gene: TRBV14
clone size: -
D gene: -
J gene: TRBJ1-6
CDR3 DNA: TGTGCCAGCCAGGGCGACGGGAATTCACCCCTCCACTTT
CDR3 protein: CASQGDGNSPLHF

V gene: TRBV9
clone size: -
D gene: -
J gene: TRBJ1-1
CDR3 DNA: TGTGCCAGCAGCGTAGGCGGGGGGCTAACCATGAACACTGAAGCTTTCTTT
CDR3 protein: CASSVGGGLTMNTEAFF

V gene: TRBV9
clone size: -
D gene: -
J gene: TRBJ1-4
CDR3 DNA: TGTGCCAGCAGCGCACAGGGCGGGGGTTCGGAAAAACTGTTTTTT
CDR3 protein: CASSAQGGGSEKLFF

V gene: TRBV4-3
clone size: few
D gene: TRBD1
J gene: TRBJ1-2
CDR3 DNA: TGCGCCAGCAGCCAAGGTTTAGGGACAGGGTATGGCTACACCTTC
CDR3 protein: CASSQGLGTGYGYTF

V gene: TRBV6-5
clone size: -
D gene: TRBD1
J gene: TRBJ2-3
CDR3 DNA: TGTGCCAGCAAGAGGGACAGGGAAAGCACAGATACGCAGTATTTT
CDR3 protein: CASKRDRESTDTQYF

V gene: TRBV7-2
clone size: once
D gene: TRBD1
J gene: TRBJ2-1
CDR3 DNA: TGTGCCAGCAGCCACTCCTTGACAGGGGGCAATGAGCAGTTCTTC
CDR3 protein: CASSHSLTGGNEQFF

V gene: TRBV30
clone size: -
D gene: -
J gene: TRBJ2-1
CDR3 DNA: TGTGCCTGGTCGAAGAGTCTCTACAATGAGCAGTTCTTC
CDR3 protein: CAWSKSLYNEQFF

V gene: TRBV5-4
clone size: -
D gene: -
J gene: TRBJ2-2
CDR3 DNA: TGTGCCAGCAGCTTGGGGGCGGGGAAATACACCGGGGAGCTGTTTTTT
CDR3 protein: CASSLGAGKYTGELFF

V gene: TRBV19
clone size: few
D gene: -
J gene: TRBJ2-7
CDR3 DNA: TGTGCCAGTAGAACACAGGGATCTCCCCCTACCTACGAGCAGTACTTC
CDR3 protein: CASRTQGSPPTYEQYF

V gene: TRBV6-5
clone size: -
D gene: TRBD2
J gene: TRBJ2-1
CDR3 DNA: TGTGCCAGCAGTTACCACCGGACTAGTGAGTCCAATGAGCAGTTCTTC
CDR3 protein: CASSYHRTSESNEQFF

V gene: TRBV28
clone size: -
D gene: TRBD1
J gene: TRBJ1-1
CDR3 DNA: TGTGCCAGCAGTTCCACAGGGGCGACCTCCACTGAAGCTTTCTTT
CDR3 protein: CASSSTGATSTEAFF

V gene: TRBV4-1
clone size: -
D gene: -
J gene: TRBJ2-7
CDR3 DNA: TGCGCCAGCAGCCCCCAGAAGGGGCTTGGAGTCTACGAGCAGTACTTC
CDR3 protein: CASSPQKGLGVYEQYF

V gene: TRBV30
clone size: few
D gene: -
J gene: TRBJ2-5
CDR3 DNA: TGTGCCTGGAGTGTACTAAAGACCCAGTACTTC
CDR3 protein: CAWSVLKTQYF

V gene: TRBV6-5
clone size: once
D gene: TRBD1
J gene: TRBJ2-7
CDR3 DNA: TGTGCCAGCAGTCCGGACAGGGTGGGCGAGCAGTACTTC
CDR3 protein: CASSPDRVGEQYF

V gene: TRBV27
clone size: -
D gene: TRBD2
J gene: TRBJ2-1
CDR3 DNA: TGTGCCAGCAGTTCTTCCCCGGGACTAGGTCCCTACAATGAGCAGTTCTTC
CDR3 protein: CASSSSPGLGPYNEQFF

V gene: TRBV5-6
clone size: -
D gene: TRBD1
J gene: TRBJ1-3
CDR3 DNA: TGTGCCAGCAGCTCCCTAAAACCCGGGACAGCAACCACCATATATTTT
CDR3 protein: CASSSLKPGTATTIYF

V gene: TRBV13
clone size: once
D gene: TRBD2
J gene: TRBJ2-7
CDR3 DNA: TGTGCCAGCAGCCTGTCGACTAGCGGGGGCCTGGGGTACGAGCAGTACTTC
CDR3 protein: CASSLSTSGGLGYEQYF

V gene: TRBV6-2/TRBV6-3
clone size: -
D gene: TRBD2
J gene: TRBJ2-5
CDR3 DNA: TGTGCCAGCAGTTACGAGACTAGCGGGGGGCCGGGTGCACAAGAGACCCAGTACTTC
CDR3 protein: CASSYETSGGPGAQETQYF

V gene: TRBV4-3
clone size: -
D gene: TRBD1
J gene: TRBJ1-4
CDR3 DNA: TGCGCCAGCAGCCAAGACGGGACAGGGGGAGAAAAACTGTTTTTT
CDR3 protein: CASSQDGTGGEKLFF